This TCR beta chain stems from a study of CDR3 diversity in severe acne. This clonotype came up many times. The junction had 2 bases not matched to a gene; V was cut back by 2 bases and J by 1 base. The CDR3 runs 14 residues. Germline loops: CDR1 KGHSH, CDR2 LQKENI. TCRdb reprocessed the PCR reads via MiXCR and lists one record per CDR3 protein. This sample yields tens of thousands of distinct CDR3 sequences, of which 45% to 65% are seen a single time; roughly 13% belongs to the top ten. Sequencing was done on a sample of blood. The clonotype was recovered from a male donor in good health, without acne. The chain joins TRBV18 to TRBJ2-7, with 7 nucleotides matching TRBD1. CDR3 sequence (DNA): TGTGCCAGCTCACCAAGGGACAGTTCCTACGAGCAGTACTTC. Protein sequence: CASSPRDSSYEQYF.